This passage covers 13 T cell receptor beta chains from one sample sequenced in a study of cytomegalovirus exposure and HLA in healthy donors. The PCR employed 60 Vbeta primers together with 13 Jbeta primers. Assay used: immunoSEQ multiplex PCR; TCRdb lists only in-frame clones, some missing. The table includes about 150,000 clones, about 82% detected once. The material sequenced was PBMCs. The receptors come from a woman aged 50 to 65 in good health and CMV-seropositive.

V is TRBV9 and J is TRBJ2-3; TRBD2 aligns across 10 bases. V trimming: 3 bases; J trimming: 0 bases; junction bases outside the gene matches: 4. This CDR3 spans 16 amino acids. CDR1 and CDR2 from the germline V gene are SGDLS and YYNGEE. CDR3 sequence (DNA): TGTGCCAGCAGCGCCAGGACTAGCGGTAGCACAGATACGCAGTATTTT. Its protein product is CASSARTSGSTDTQYF.

In this sample, this clone turned up once. This chain joins TRBV11-2 and TRBJ2-5; tentative D call: TRBD2 (5 bases). The CDR3 loop spans 13 amino acids. Trimming took off 5 bases at V and 2 bases at J, with 9 bases between the two ends. Germline CDR1 reads SGHAT; CDR2 reads FQNNGV. Written as DNA, the CDR3 is TGTGCCAGCAGCCGCGGGCTTCAAGAGACCCAGTACTTC. It codes for CASSRGLQETQYF. The full variable domain, with the rest looked up from reference TRBV11-2 and TRBJ2-5, is EAGVAQSPRYKIIEKRQSVAFWCNPISGHATLYWYQQILGQGPKLLIQFQNNGVVDDSQLPKDRFSAERLKGVDSTLKIQPAKLEDSAVYLCASSRGLQETQYFGPGTRLLVL.

V gene TRBV6-6 combines with J gene TRBJ1-5, with D perhaps TRBD1 (5 bases). Germline V gene sequence: CDR1 MNHNY, CDR2 SVGAGI (reference sequence). The CDR3 has 13 residues. Between the trimmed V and J ends, which lost 5 bases and 8 bases, there was a span of 13 bases. The chain's CDR3 is CASSLPSGEPQHF. The CDR3 nucleotides are TGTGCCAGCAGTCTCCCCTCGGGGGAGCCCCAGCATTTT.

The V and J genes are TRBV15 and TRBJ2-1; D is perhaps TRBD1 (5 bases). Germline CDR1 is LNHNV and CDR2 is YYDKDF (reference sequence). Trimming took 3 bases from V and 13 from J, leaving 19 bases between them. The CDR3 spans 14 residues. The DNA for the CDR3 is TGTGCCACCAGCAGTGGCTCCTTCGACCAGGGCCAGTTCTTC. This sequence encodes CATSSGSFDQGQFF.

V usage is TRBV27 and J usage is TRBJ1-3; D uncertain. V dropped 2 bases and J dropped 4 bases, with 15 bases sitting between them. CDR1 MNHEY and CDR2 SMNVEV come from the germline V gene (reference sequence). This CDR3 region has 16 residues. The CDR3 region is CASSLNRPSSGNTIYF. In DNA, the CDR3 is TGTGCCAGCAGTTTAAACAGACCTTCTTCGGGAAACACCATATATTTT.

In this sample, this clone turned up once. The gene calls are TRBV9 and TRBJ2-3; 8 bases match TRBD2. V lost 0 bases to trimming and J lost 5 bases; unmatched junction nucleotides: 5. CDR3 length: 15 residues. Germline CDR1 is SGDLS and CDR2 is YYNGEE. Here the CDR3 DNA reads TGTGCCAGCAGCGTAGATGCGGGGGGTGGAGATACGCAGTATTTT. Amino acid sequence: CASSVDAGGGDTQYF.

This chain joins TRBV28 and TRBJ1-2; no clear D gene. This CDR3 contains 12 residues. Trimming shortened V by 2 bases and J by 7 bases, and 8 bases separated the two germline ends. The germline gives CDR1 MDHEN, CDR2 SYDVKM. The CDR3 DNA reads TGTGCCAGCAGTTTAATTAGTGGTGGCTACACCTTC. This sequence encodes CASSLISGGYTF.

This chain links TRBV18 with TRBJ1-1, with 9 bases lining up with TRBD1. The length of the CDR3 is 15 residues. Looked up from germline, CDR1 is KGHSH and CDR2 is LQKENI. J was trimmed by 4 bases and V by 3 bases; bases with no gene match: 6. As DNA, the CDR3 is TGTGCCAGCTCACCCCCGGGACAGGGCGGCACTGAAGCTTTCTTT. It codes for CASSPPGQGGTEAFF. Supplemented by reference TRBV18 and TRBJ1-1, the full variable domain reads NAGVMQNPRHLVRRRGQEARLRCSPMKGHSHVYWYRQLPEEGLKFMVYLQKENIIDESGMPKERFSAEFPKEGPSILRIQQVVRGDSAAYFCASSPPGQGGTEAFFGQGTRLTVV.

V usage is TRBV6-5 and J usage is TRBJ2-1; D not certain. In germline, CDR1 is MNHEY, CDR2 SVGAGI. This CDR3 region has 14 residues. V was shortened by 2 bases and J by 3 bases, with 8 bases between the two germline ends. This CDR3 reads CASSYKRVYNEQFF. The CDR3 coding sequence is TGTGCCAGCAGTTACAAACGGGTCTACAATGAGCAGTTCTTC.

This rearrangement joins TRBV11-3 to TRBJ2-3, with D possibly TRBD2 on 5 matching bases. CDR1 and CDR2 from the germline V gene are SGHNT and YENEEA. CDR3 length: 14 amino acids. The V gene lost 1 base and the J gene lost 3 bases, with 8 bases spanning the gap. DNA of the CDR3: TGTGCCAGCAGCTTAGCGGGGTTGACAGATACGCAGTATTTT. Its protein is CASSLAGLTDTQYF.

The chain couples TRBV18 to TRBJ1-1; D unresolved. The ends were cut back, 10 bases at V and 6 bases at J, with 15 bases in the middle. This CDR3 has 12 residues. The germline V gene encodes CDR1 KGHSH and CDR2 LQKENI. CDR3: CATLSSSAEAFF. Written as DNA, the CDR3 is TGTGCCACCCTTTCCTCTTCTGCTGAAGCTTTCTTT.

V gene TRBV15 combines with J gene TRBJ1-5; D gene uncertain. The V end was cut by 0 bases, the J end by 4 bases, with 7 bases between. This CDR3 has 14 amino acids. Germline V CDR1 and CDR2: LNHNV, YYDKDF (reference sequence). In DNA, the CDR3 is TGTGCCACCAGCAGAGATAGGAGGAATCAGCCCCAGCATTTT. Its translation: CATSRDRRNQPQHF.

The chain recombines TRBV6-5 with TRBJ2-3; D gene uncertain. V shed 0 bases and J shed 4 bases, with 11 bases lying between them. The CDR3 has 15 amino acids. Germline V CDR1 and CDR2: MNHEY, SVGAGI. CDR3 loop: CASSYSSVISDTQYF. The CDR3 coding sequence is TGTGCCAGCAGTTACTCGTCCGTTATCTCAGATACGCAGTATTTT.